The 32 T cell receptor beta chains presented below share a single source sample, sequenced in a study of T-cell reconstitution after alpha-beta-depleted transplantation in children. Molecular barcoding with unique molecular identifiers was used for the TCRbeta library. From the PCR reads, TCRdb called clonotypes with MiXCR, one entry per CDR3 protein. The table has fewer than 250,000 distinct CDR3 sequences, 8.2% seen once. This specimen was PBMCs, mostly from graft donor cells, taken 180 days after TCRalphabeta/CD19-depleted stem cell transplant. Receptors were obtained from a male patient younger than 18 who had a stem cell transplant for acute lymphoblastic leukemia, so the T cells may come from the graft donor.

This clonotype was picked up many times. V usage is TRBV28 and J usage is TRBJ2-3; 12 bases agree with TRBD2. CDR1 and CDR2 (germline): MDHEN, SYDVKM. V lost 3 bases and J lost 1; bases outside the gene matches: 5. The CDR3 loop spans 17 amino acids. The CDR3: CASSFLAGGPGTDTQYF. The CDR3 nucleotides are TGTGCCAGCAGTTTCCTAGCGGGAGGGCCGGGCACAGATACGCAGTATTTT.

There are many counts of this clonotype. The chain carries TRBV6-2 or TRBV6-3 and TRBJ2-1; the D gene is possibly TRBD2 (6 bases). V lost 10 bases and J 8 bases, leaving 18 bases between the germline ends. CDR1 and CDR2 (germline): MNHEY, SVGEGT. The CDR3 loop spans 13 amino acids. CDR3 sequence (DNA): TGTGCCAACCTGACAGCTAGCGCGGATGAGCAGTTCTTC. Translated: CANLTASADEQFF.

With regard to this clonotype: It may be a read error: a sequence one base away is much more abundant. This rearrangement joins TRBV14 to TRBJ2-7; D possibly corresponds to TRBD1 (6 bases). Germline V CDR1 and CDR2: SGHDN, FVKESK. The ends were cut back, 5 bases at V and 8 bases at J, with 16 bases in the middle. This CDR3 has 13 amino acids. CDR3 nucleotide sequence: TGTGCCAGCAGCGATGGACAGTCCTGGAAGCAGTACTTC. Its protein is CASSDGQSWKQYF.

This clonotype was counted at least ten times. CDR3 sequence reads: CASSRNPGTGTYEQYF. The CDR3 nucleotides read TGTGCCAGCAGCCGTAACCCCGGGACAGGGACCTACGAGCAGTACTTC. The genes are TRBV6-5 and TRBJ2-7; 9 bases match TRBD1. Germline CDR1 MNHEY, CDR2 SVGAGI. The CDR3 sequence is 16 residues long. V was pared by 6 bases and J by 2 bases, with 11 bases of the junction left unmatched.

This clonotype was seen repeatedly, ten times or more. V gene TRBV28 combines with J gene TRBJ2-7; D perhaps matches TRBD2 (6 bases). Between the trimmed V and J ends, which lost 3 bases and 5 bases, there was a span of 17 bases. The length of the CDR3 is 15 residues. Per the germline V gene, CDR1 is MDHEN and CDR2 is SYDVKM. The CDR3 here is CASSLGGIFLNEQYF. The DNA of the CDR3 is TGTGCCAGCAGTTTGGGCGGGATTTTTCTGAACGAGCAGTACTTC.

This clonotype was recorded at least ten times. V is TRBV14 and J is TRBJ2-7; 10 nucleotides match TRBD1. Trimming took 6 bases from V and 3 from J; bases not matched to a gene: 8. CDR1 is SGHDN, CDR2 FVKESK, per germline. The CDR3 loop spans 15 amino acids. CDR3 region: CASSLTGQGNYEQYF. CDR3 nucleotides: TGTGCCAGCAGTCTGACGGGACAGGGGAACTACGAGCAGTACTTC.

This clonotype was observed at least ten times. V gene TRBV29-1 combines with J gene TRBJ2-7; 8 nucleotides match TRBD2. The J segment lost 4 bases and the V segment lost 0 bases, leaving 8 bases of the junction unmatched. The germline V gene has CDR1 SQVTM and CDR2 ANQGSEA. This CDR3 has 15 amino acids. The CDR3 sequence: CSVEDLTGGTYEQYF. As DNA, the CDR3 is TGCAGCGTTGAAGATCTTACGGGAGGGACTTACGAGCAGTACTTC.

The V call is TRBV19, the J call TRBJ1-6, with 7 bases fitting TRBD1. Germline CDR1 reads LNHDA; CDR2 reads SQIVND (reference sequence). V lost 3 bases to trimming and J lost 5 bases; unmatched junction nucleotides: 1. CDR3 length equals 14 residues. The CDR3 here is CASSIDRDNSPLHF. The CDR3 bases are TGTGCCAGTAGTATCGACAGGGATAATTCACCCCTCCACTTT.

V usage is TRBV12-3 or TRBV12-4 and J usage is TRBJ1-2; D gene unclear. This CDR3 contains 12 residues. Trimming shortened V by 6 bases and J by 4 bases, and 9 bases separated the two germline ends. The CDR3 is CASSHRTYGYTF. The CDR3 DNA sequence: TGTGCCAGCAGCCACCGGACCTATGGCTACACCTTC.

Many counts were recorded for this clonotype. CDR3 in DNA: TGTGCCAGCAGTTTAGTAGGGAGGTTCGGCACTGAAGCTTTCTTT. It specifies CASSLVGRFGTEAFF. The chain has TRBV28 and TRBJ1-1; D is unresolved. Germline V gene sequence: CDR1 MDHEN, CDR2 SYDVKM. CDR3 length equals 15 residues. Trimming cost V 2 bases and J 4 bases, with 14 bases left between them.

This clonotype was detected only a few times. Written as DNA, the CDR3 is TGTGCCAGCAGCTTGGGACTAGCGGAGCCGTACAATGAGCAGTTCTTC. This codes for CASSLGLAEPYNEQFF. The chain recombines TRBV5-6 with TRBJ2-1; 9 bases line up with TRBD2. V was pared by 0 bases and J by 4 bases, with 5 bases of the junction left unmatched. From germline, CDR1 is SGHDT and CDR2 YYEEEE. The CDR3 is 16 residues long.

This clonotype was seen ten or more times. V and J are TRBV7-9 and TRBJ2-7, with TRBD1 matching 8 bases. The CDR3 spans 14 residues. CDR1 and CDR2 (germline): SEHNR, FQNEAQ (reference sequence). V lost 4 bases and J lost 3; bases outside the gene matches: 5. This CDR3 reads CASSWTGRNYEQYF. CDR3 DNA: TGTGCCAGCAGCTGGACAGGGCGGAACTACGAGCAGTACTTC.

There are many counts of this clonotype. J is TRBJ2-4 and V is TRBV7-9, with D uncertain. CDR1 SEHNR and CDR2 FQNEAQ come from the germline V gene (reference sequence). V lost 5 bases, J lost 10 bases, and 9 bases lay in between. The CDR3 covers 11 residues. The DNA for the CDR3 is TGTGCCAGCAGCCCCGGATCGATTCAGTACTTC. Protein product: CASSPGSIQYF.

J is TRBJ1-2 and V is TRBV23-1; 9 bases are a match to TRBD1. TRBV23-1 is an ORF; its function is uncertain. Germline trimming cut 5 bases from V and 7 bases from J; bases unmatched to any gene: 11. This CDR3 is built from 15 residues. The CDR3 DNA is TGCGCCAGCAGTAGGAGGACAGGGGCGCCGTGTGGCTACACCTTC. It is translated as CASSRRTGAPCGYTF.

In this sample, this clonotype turned up many times. V is TRBV4-3 and J is TRBJ2-5; possible D gene TRBD2, 5 bases. The CDR3 covers 15 residues. Deletions cut 0 bases from V and 0 bases from J, with 8 bases between. CDR1 is LGHNA, CDR2 YSLEER, per germline. The CDR3 sequence is CASSQEGGYQETQYF. DNA of the CDR3: TGCGCCAGCAGCCAAGAGGGCGGGTACCAAGAGACCCAGTACTTC.

Ten or more counts support this clonotype. The V and J genes are TRBV12-3 or TRBV12-4 and TRBJ1-1; D is uncertain. This CDR3 comprises 16 residues. V was cut by 1 base and J by 1 base, with 13 bases left in between. CDR3 nucleotide sequence: TGTGCCAGCAGTTTAGGGGGAGGACCTTCGAACACTGAAGCTTTCTTT. Protein: CASSLGGGPSNTEAFF.

This chain joins TRBV12-3 or TRBV12-4 and TRBJ2-5, with D maybe TRBD1 (6 bases). This CDR3 region has 18 residues. Trimming left V 4 bases short and J 0 bases short, with 21 bases between. The CDR3 DNA reads TGTGCCAGCAGTTGTGTCTCAGGACAGACTATTTACCAAGAGACCCAGTACTTC. Translated: CASSCVSGQTIYQETQYF.

The V and J genes are TRBV7-8 and TRBJ2-7; 9 nucleotides agree with TRBD2. Trimming took 2 bases from V and 6 from J; bases not matched to a gene: 17. Germline lookup yields CDR1 SGHVS and CDR2 FQNEAQ. There are 18 residues in the CDR3. The CDR3 sequence: CASSLSAGGGLWGSEQYF. CDR3 DNA: TGTGCCAGCAGCTTATCGGCGGGAGGGGGTCTATGGGGCTCCGAGCAGTACTTC.

This clonotype was recorded many times. The rearrangement links TRBV21-1 to TRBJ2-1; TRBD2 is the table's D call and was not checked against the DNA. TRBV21-1 is shown as a pseudogene. CDR3 length equals 14 residues. CDR3: CASSRDSGFGEQFF. DNA for the CDR3: TGTGCCAGCAGCAGGGACTCGGGTTTCGGTGAGCAGTTCTTC.

This clonotype was observed a handful of times. This chain uses TRBV4-2 with TRBJ2-3; 12 nucleotides line up with TRBD2. The ends lost 3 bases at V and 2 bases at J; junction bases unmatched: 18. This CDR3 is 21 amino acids long. CDR1 is LGHNA, CDR2 YNFKEQ, per germline. CDR3 sequence reads: CASSQPTSGGTQETLTDTQYF. The CDR3 DNA reads as TGTGCCAGCAGCCAGCCCACTAGCGGGGGGACCCAGGAAACGCTCACAGATACGCAGTATTTT.

This clonotype was counted many times. The J gene is TRBJ2-3, the V gene TRBV4-1; the match to TRBD2 covers 8 bases. Trimming cost V 0 bases and J 5 bases; bases outside gene matches: 16. The CDR3 runs to 19 residues. CDR1 is MGHRA, CDR2 YSYEKL, per germline. The CDR3 here is CASSQDDGFLAGRGDTQYF. In DNA form, the CDR3 reads TGCGCCAGCAGCCAAGATGATGGGTTTCTAGCGGGTCGGGGAGATACGCAGTATTTT.

This clonotype was observed at least ten times. The chain joins TRBV5-1 to TRBJ2-1; 8 bases fit TRBD2. Germline V lookup: CDR1 SGHRS, CDR2 YFSETQ. V was pared by 3 bases and J by 9 bases, with 5 bases of the junction left unmatched. The CDR3 covers 13 residues. The chain's CDR3 is CASSSGLVGEQFF. As DNA, the CDR3 is TGCGCCAGCAGCTCGGGACTAGTAGGTGAGCAGTTCTTC.

The CDR3 region has the DNA TGCAGCGTTGCACAGGGGCGGAACACCGGGGAGCTGTTTTTT. Amino acid sequence: CSVAQGRNTGELFF. The V gene is TRBV29-1, the J gene TRBJ2-2; 7 bases are a match to TRBD1. This CDR3 contains 14 residues. The trim removed 4 bases at V and 1 base at J, leaving 3 bases unmatched. From germline, CDR1 is SQVTM and CDR2 ANQGSEA.

The sample holds many counts of this clonotype. This sequence joins TRBV12-3 or TRBV12-4 and TRBJ2-4; a possible D gene is TRBD1 (7 bases). V was clipped by 5 bases and J by 9 bases, with 14 bases between them. The CDR3 loop spans 13 amino acids. The CDR3 here is CASSTSQGGIQYF. The CDR3 bases are TGTGCCAGCAGTACCTCGCAGGGGGGCATTCAGTACTTC.

This clonotype was recorded at least ten times. The V gene is TRBV5-1, the J gene TRBJ2-2; D gene ambiguous. Trimming removed 0 bases at V and 2 bases at J, with 11 bases between. Per germline, CDR1 SGHRS and CDR2 YFSETQ. This CDR3 comprises 16 residues. The DNA for the CDR3 is TGCGCCAGCAGCTTGGAGCCTACAGCAAACACCGGGGAGCTGTTTTTT. Residues: CASSLEPTANTGELFF.

The sample holds many counts of this clonotype. This rearrangement joins TRBV27 to TRBJ2-4; 7 positions agree with TRBD1. This CDR3 spans 15 amino acids. The germline V gene has CDR1 MNHEY and CDR2 SMNVEV (reference sequence). The ends lost 5 bases at V and 0 bases at J; junction bases unmatched: 4. CDR3 protein: CASSRQGEAKNIQYF. The DNA for the CDR3 is TGTGCCAGCAGTCGACAGGGAGAAGCCAAAAACATTCAGTACTTC.

This clonotype was detected many times. The rearrangement uses TRBV12-3 or TRBV12-4 and TRBJ2-4, with D hard to call. V gave up 5 bases and J gave up 0 bases, with 8 bases separating them. The CDR3 is 14 residues long. CDR3 in amino acids: CASSTDGAKNIQYF. CDR3 nucleotide sequence: TGTGCCAGCAGTACTGACGGAGCCAAAAACATTCAGTACTTC.

Many counts were recorded for this clonotype. The chain carries TRBV12-3 or TRBV12-4 and TRBJ1-2, with D possibly TRBD1 on 5 matching bases. V was pared by 3 bases and J by 3 bases, with 11 bases between. The CDR3 totals 14 residues. The CDR3 protein is CASSFRREYYGYTF. CDR3 DNA sequence: TGTGCCAGCAGTTTTCGCAGGGAATACTATGGCTACACCTTC.

The gene calls are TRBV28 and TRBJ1-5; D is uncertain. V lost 2 bases to trimming and J lost 3 bases, with 11 bases between them. The V gene's germline CDR1 is MDHEN and CDR2 SYDVKM. This CDR3 is built from 15 residues. DNA of the CDR3: TGTGCCAGCAGTTTAATCTGGAGCTCCAATCAGCCCCAGCATTTT. Amino acid sequence: CASSLIWSSNQPQHF. The full variable domain, completed using reference TRBV28 and TRBJ1-5, is DVKVTQSSRYLVKRTGEKVFLECVQDMDHENMFWYRQDPGLGLRLIYFSYDVKMKEKGDIPEGYSVSREKKERFSLILESASTNQTSMYLCASSLIWSSNQPQHFGDGTRLSIL.

This clonotype was counted many times. The V call is TRBV12-3 or TRBV12-4, the J call TRBJ2-3; 9 nucleotides line up with TRBD2. J gave up 5 bases and V 6 bases, and 6 bases lay outside the gene matches. The CDR3 sequence is 14 residues long. CDR3 loop: CASRRTSAQDTQYF. As DNA, the CDR3 is TGTGCCAGCAGAAGGACTAGCGCGCAAGATACGCAGTATTTT.

This clonotype occurred many times. This chain connects TRBV6-2 or TRBV6-3 to TRBJ1-5; the D gene is possibly TRBD1 (6 bases). The CDR3 is 15 residues long. Trimming removed 6 bases at V and 0 bases at J, with 12 bases between. Germline CDR1 MNHEY, CDR2 SVGEGT. CDR3 residues: CASRHRVVSNQPQHF. CDR3 nucleotides: TGTGCCAGCAGACACAGGGTTGTTAGCAATCAGCCCCAGCATTTT.

Turning to this clonotype: This may come from a read error, since a much larger clone is one base off. Lacking the conserved final phenylalanine or tryptophan, this CDR3 likely reflects a read error. This chain joins TRBV27 and TRBJ2-7; the D is unclear. V lost 5 bases to trimming and J lost 3 bases, with 14 bases between them. The CDR3 has 14 amino acids. Germline V gives CDR1 MNHEY, CDR2 SMNVEV (reference sequence). In DNA, the CDR3 is TGTGCCAGCAGTACCTCCGGGCCCCTCTACGAGCAGTACCTC. Translating it yields CASSTSGPLYEQYL.